The 14 T cell receptor beta chains below come from one sample, sequenced in a study of T cells in Graves' hyperthyroidism and ophthalmopathy. Amplification yielded TCR beta CDR3 regions, with RNA transcripts as the source. The TCR CDR3 first-round RT-PCR relied on the HTBI primer set. MiXCR, applied by TCRdb to the multiplex PCR reads, yields one record per CDR3 protein. The data hold 350,000 or so distinct CDR3 sequences, with 15% to 20% observed a single time. The specimen was blood. Receptors originate from a woman between 40 and 50 years old with Graves' ophthalmopathy.

The chain employs TRBV12-3 or TRBV12-4 and TRBJ2-5, with 15 bases that match TRBD2. CDR3 length: 17 residues. Germline trimming cut 5 bases from V and 5 bases from J; bases unmatched to any gene: 9. CDR3 in amino acids: CASSTRTSGRVGETQYF. The CDR3 DNA reads TGTGCCAGCAGTACCCGGACTAGCGGGAGGGTAGGGGAGACCCAGTACTTC.

This clonotype showed up just a few times. The chain employs TRBV30 and TRBJ1-2; unclear D gene. CDR3 size: 12 residues. Germline V gives CDR1 GTSNPN, CDR2 SVGIG (reference sequence). V shed 2 bases and J shed 2 bases, with 6 bases lying between them. The CDR3 reads CAWSTVNYGYTF. In DNA, the CDR3 is TGTGCCTGGAGTACAGTCAACTATGGCTACACCTTC.

This chain joins TRBV6-2 or TRBV6-3 and TRBJ1-1; D gene uncertain. Germline assignment: CDR1 MNHEY and CDR2 SVGEGT. The V and J ends lost 5 bases and 0 bases respectively, with 13 bases between them. The CDR3 runs 15 residues. The CDR3 nucleotides read TGTGCCAGCAGTAGGCCCGGACGGATGAACACTGAAGCTTTCTTT. Amino acid sequence: CASSRPGRMNTEAFF.

Many counts were recorded for this clonotype. The chain uses TRBV2 and TRBJ2-1; the match to TRBD2 covers 9 bases. Germline CDR1 is SNHLY and CDR2 is FYNNEI. The CDR3 contains 13 residues. With V trimmed by 9 bases and J by 2 bases, 2 bases remained unmatched. The CDR3 is CASLAGPYNEQFF. In DNA form, the CDR3 reads TGTGCCAGTCTAGCGGGACCCTACAATGAGCAGTTCTTC.

This clonotype was found many times. The CDR3 loop reads CSASLADGYTF. CDR3 DNA sequence: TGCAGTGCTAGTTTGGCAGACGGCTACACCTTC. The chain uses TRBV20-1 and TRBJ1-2; D is undetermined. The CDR3 runs 11 residues. Germline V gene lookup returns CDR1 DFQATT and CDR2 SNEGSKA (reference sequence). The V end was cut by 3 bases, the J end by 8 bases, with 10 bases between.

The chain has TRBV11-2 and TRBJ2-1, with TRBD2 as a possible D gene (5 bases). CDR1 is SGHAT, CDR2 FQNNGV, per germline. V lost 3 bases and J lost 7, with 10 bases in between. The CDR3 length is 13 residues. In DNA form, the CDR3 reads TGTGCCAGCAGCTTCGGGAATACTAATGAGCAGTTCTTC. Its protein product is CASSFGNTNEQFF.

In its sample, this clonotype was seen many times. The chain combines TRBV11-1 with TRBJ2-7; 11 nucleotides line up with TRBD1. The CDR3 runs to 16 residues. With V trimmed by 0 bases and J by 4 bases, 5 bases remained unmatched. The germline gives CDR1 SGHAT, CDR2 FQDESV (reference sequence). The CDR3, as DNA: TGTGCCAGCAGCTTAGCTGCGTGGGACAGGGGGTACGAGCAGTACTTC. Translation: CASSLAAWDRGYEQYF.

Only a few counts were recorded for this clonotype. The chain joins TRBV27 to TRBJ2-7; D perhaps matches TRBD1 (5 bases). Germline V CDR1 and CDR2: MNHEY, SMNVEV (reference sequence). The CDR3 is 13 residues long. The V and J ends lost 9 bases and 10 bases respectively, with 22 bases between them. CDR3 amino acids: CARSATGPQSQYF. CDR3 DNA: TGTGCCAGGAGTGCCACAGGTCCCCAGAGTCAGTACTTC.

The chain carries TRBV6-5 and TRBJ2-7; maybe TRBD1 (5 bases). The germline gives CDR1 MNHEY, CDR2 SVGAGI. V lost 0 bases, J lost 0 bases, and 9 bases lay in between. The length of the CDR3 is 15 residues. CDR3 amino acids: CASSYSLDSSYEQYF. The CDR3 coding sequence is TGTGCCAGCAGTTACTCTCTCGACAGCTCCTACGAGCAGTACTTC.

This clonotype was seen at least ten times. The chain uses TRBV12-3 or TRBV12-4 and TRBJ2-5, with TRBD2 matching over 11 bases. The CDR3 sequence is 16 residues long. Losses at the gene ends were 7 bases for V and 4 bases for J; bases not matched to a gene: 11. The CDR3: CASTRRLAGGVETQYF. The CDR3 nucleotides are TGTGCCAGCACGCGACGTCTAGCGGGAGGTGTAGAGACCCAGTACTTC.

This clonotype appeared many times. The rearrangement links TRBV30 to TRBJ2-7, with D unresolved. CDR3 length: 12 residues. Germline V gene data show CDR1 as GTSNPN and CDR2 as SVGIG (reference sequence). Trimming stripped 0 bases from V and 5 bases from J, with 8 bases between. This CDR3 reads CAWSVGSHEQYF. CDR3 nucleotide sequence: TGTGCCTGGAGTGTGGGTAGCCACGAGCAGTACTTC.

This clonotype was observed once. The gene calls are TRBV6-1 and TRBJ1-5, with TRBD1 matching over 8 bases. The CDR3 is made up of 17 amino acids. Germline-derived CDR1 and CDR2 are MNHNS and SASEGT. V trimming: 8 bases; J trimming: 0 bases; junction bases outside the gene matches: 12. In nucleotides, the CDR3 is TGTGCCAGCCGGAGAAGTAGACAGGGGTTTAGCAATCAGCCCCAGCATTTT. Residues: CASRRSRQGFSNQPQHF.

This clonotype was counted at least ten times. V usage is TRBV2 and J usage is TRBJ2-5; TRBD1 aligns across 7 bases. Trimming removed 8 bases from V and 2 bases from J; junction bases left unmatched: 5. This CDR3 spans 13 amino acids. Germline V gene sequence: CDR1 SNHLY, CDR2 FYNNEI. This chain's CDR3 is CASLGQLQETQYF. CDR3 nucleotides: TGTGCCAGCTTGGGACAGTTACAAGAGACCCAGTACTTC.

The chain uses TRBV29-1 and TRBJ1-2, with D perhaps matching TRBD1 (6 bases). Trimming pared 3 bases from V and 2 bases from J, leaving 13 bases between. Germline CDR1 and CDR2: SQVTM and ANQGSEA. The CDR3 spans 14 residues. Written as DNA, the CDR3 is TGCAGCGTTGACCAGGGGCAGGGCAACTATGGCTACACCTTC. It translates to CSVDQGQGNYGYTF.